This entry is about one TCR beta chain. This sample was taken from a study of blood T cell repertoires in COVID-19. Study overall: The study drew acute and convalescent COVID-19 samples from the United States, Italy and Spain. From T cells, B-cell-depleted T cells, or PBMCs came the material, which was cDNA or gDNA.

The CDR3 is 15 amino acids. Germline V CDR1 and CDR2: WNHNN, SYGVQD (reference sequence). Trimming at V came to 2 bases and at J to 5 bases, leaving 6 bases not matched to a gene. Authors' data handling: Reference gene primers were amplified, and this amplification served to estimate nucleated cell counts. The repertoire was sequenced with immunoSEQ multiplex PCR; TCRdb's copy has only in-frame clones and lacks some. V and J calls and clone size are given by that table; D and trimming were obtained from the DNA. Among about 120,000 clones, 85% were seen once, and the ten largest hold less than 1.5%. The chain links TRBV10-1 to TRBJ1-1, with TRBD1 matching 9 bases. The source of this sequence is a man aged 40-49 years with acute or convalescent COVID-19. The sample consisted of peripheral blood. The CDR3 reads CASSEGTGRGTEAFF. DNA of the CDR3: TGCGCCAGCAGTGAGGGGACAGGGCGGGGGACTGAAGCTTTCTTT.